These T cell receptor beta chains were read from a single sample in a study of cytomegalovirus exposure and HLA in healthy donors. Data came from immunoSEQ multiplex PCR; TCRdb stores just in-frame clones and leaves some out. This sample carries roughly 150,000 clones, with around 1.5% going to the ten biggest clones. The specimen was PBMCs. The receptors originated from a woman between 50 and 59 years old in good health and CMV-seronegative. The CDR3 runs from the conserved cysteine through the conserved F or W. The D gene is left open where the match is weak.

>TRBJ1-5|-|TRBV18|15
CASSPPTASNQPQHF
TGTGCCAGCTCACCACCGACTGCAAGCAATCAGCCCCAGCATTTT
>TRBJ1-1|TRBD1|TRBV27|15
CASSLVRQGDTEAFF
TGTGCCAGCAGTTTAGTGCGGCAGGGGGACACTGAAGCTTTCTTT
>TRBJ1-1|-|TRBV19|14
CASSIVQGSTEAFF
TGTGCCAGTAGTATAGTTCAGGGTAGCACTGAAGCTTTCTTT
>TRBJ2-1|TRBD2|TRBV28|14
CASSSTSVLAEQFF
TGTGCCAGCAGTTCGACTAGCGTCCTAGCTGAGCAGTTCTTC
>TRBJ1-1|-|TRBV5-1|11
CASRQNTEAFF
TGCGCCAGCAGACAGAACACTGAAGCTTTCTTT
>TRBJ2-1|-|TRBV11-3|16
CASSLGNLGLNNEQFF
TGTGCCAGCAGCTTAGGTAACCTAGGACTAAACAATGAGCAGTTCTTC
>TRBJ1-1|-|TRBV5-1|15
CASSLVQGGGTEAFF
TGCGCCAGCAGCTTGGTGCAGGGCGGGGGCACTGAAGCTTTCTTT
>TRBJ2-6|-|TRBV27|15
CASSPKSSGANVLTF
TGTGCCAGCAGTCCCAAGAGCTCTGGGGCCAACGTCCTGACTTTC
>TRBJ1-1|TRBD1|TRBV9|12
CASSPDRDEAFF
TGTGCCAGCAGCCCGGACAGGGATGAAGCTTTCTTT
>TRBJ2-7|-|TRBV9|14
CASSVEGAGYEQYF
TGTGCCAGCAGCGTAGAGGGCGCGGGATACGAGCAGTACTTC
>TRBJ2-2|TRBD1|TRBV5-6|14
CASMGQGEAGELFF
TGTGCCAGTATGGGACAGGGAGAGGCCGGGGAGCTGTTTTTT
>TRBJ2-5|-|TRBV20-1|11
CSARERETQYF
TGCAGTGCTAGAGAACGGGAGACCCAGTACTTC
>TRBJ2-1|-|TRBV7-2|14
CAGSPRPGYNEQFF
TGTGCCGGCAGCCCGAGGCCGGGATACAATGAGCAGTTCTTC
>TRBJ2-3|-|TRBV6-5|16
CASSYSPGQMVGTQYF
TGTGCCAGCAGTTACTCTCCAGGGCAAATGGTGGGGACGCAGTATTTT
>TRBJ1-1|-|TRBV6-6|13
CASRLGRNTEAFF
TGTGCCAGCAGGTTGGGCAGGAACACTGAAGCTTTCTTT
>TRBJ1-3|-|TRBV30|13
CAWSGISGNTIYF
TGTGCCTGGTCGGGAATTTCTGGAAACACCATATATTTT
>TRBJ2-7|-|TRBV11-2|13
CASSSYSRNEQYF
TGTGCCAGCAGCTCGTACTCCAGGAACGAGCAGTACTTC
>TRBJ1-2|-|TRBV5-5|12
CASSLFGSGYTF
TGTGCCAGCAGCTTGTTCGGGAGCGGCTACACCTTC
>TRBJ2-5|-|TRBV28|14
CASSLSGGGGTQYF
TGTGCCAGCAGTTTATCGGGGGGCGGGGGGACCCAGTACTTC
>TRBJ2-1|TRBD2|TRBV30|14
CAWTLAGGYNEQFF
TGTGCCTGGACACTAGCGGGGGGGTACAATGAGCAGTTCTTC
>TRBJ2-1|-|TRBV18|16
CASSPNWASSDNEQFF
TGTGCCAGCTCACCCAATTGGGCGAGCTCCGACAATGAGCAGTTCTTC
>TRBJ2-1|-|TRBV9|11
CASSLTGEQFF
TGTGCCAGCAGCTTAACCGGTGAGCAGTTCTTC
>TRBJ1-5|-|TRBV28|13
CASRPRAGQPQHF
TGTGCCAGCAGGCCTAGGGCGGGACAGCCCCAGCATTTT
>TRBJ2-1|-|TRBV7-9|15
CASSFQGGEYNEQFF
TGTGCCAGCAGCTTCCAGGGAGGAGAGTACAATGAGCAGTTCTTC
>TRBJ1-2|TRBD1|TRBV5-6|17
CASSFLGTGRLSYGYTF
TGTGCCAGCAGCTTCCTCGGGACAGGACGCCTCTCTTATGGCTACACCTTC
>TRBJ2-5|TRBD1|TRBV11-2|14
CASRWTGGSETQYF
TGTGCCAGCAGATGGACAGGCGGTTCAGAGACCCAGTACTTC
>TRBJ2-6|-|TRBV9|14
CASSVGAGANVLTF
TGTGCCAGCAGCGTGGGGGCCGGGGCCAACGTCCTGACTTTC
>TRBJ1-2|TRBD1|TRBV11-2|14
CASSRTGANYGYTF
TGTGCCAGCAGCAGGACAGGGGCTAACTATGGCTACACCTTC
>TRBJ2-7|-|TRBV5-1|15
CASSPPQGISYEQYF
TGCGCCAGCAGCCCACCCCAGGGGATATCCTACGAGCAGTACTTC
>TRBJ1-2|-|TRBV5-4|15
CASSSPGSANYGYTF
TGTGCCAGCAGCTCTCCCGGGAGTGCCAACTATGGCTACACCTTC
>TRBJ1-1|-|TRBV7-9|15
CASSPRGGVDTEAFF
TGTGCCAGCAGCCCCCGAGGGGGAGTCGACACTGAAGCTTTCTTT
>TRBJ2-2|-|TRBV12-5|16
CASGLVLDRNTGELFF
TGTGCTAGTGGTTTGGTACTCGACAGGAACACCGGGGAGCTGTTTTTT
>TRBJ1-2|-|TRBV29-1|13
CSAEREFGYGYTF
TGCAGCGCGGAGAGGGAATTCGGCTATGGCTACACCTTC
>TRBJ1-1|TRBD1|TRBV14|14
CASSQPRGLRVAFF
TGTGCCAGCAGCCAACCTAGGGGGCTCCGGGTAGCTTTCTTT
>TRBJ1-2|-|TRBV28|13
CASSFRSNYGYTF
TGTGCCAGCAGTTTCAGATCTAACTATGGCTACACCTTC
>TRBJ1-5|-|TRBV10-3|16
CAISERGGMANQPQHF
TGTGCCATCAGTGAGAGGGGTGGGATGGCCAATCAGCCCCAGCATTTT
>TRBJ2-1|-|TRBV7-3|14
CASSLTAVGREQFF
TGTGCCAGCAGCTTAACGGCGGTCGGCCGGGAGCAGTTCTTC
>TRBJ1-1|-|TRBV30|11
CAWRQENEAFF
TGTGCCTGGCGACAGGAGAATGAAGCTTTCTTT
>TRBJ2-7|-|TRBV7-9|12
CASSLTGYEQYF
TGTGCCAGCAGCCTAACGGGATACGAGCAGTACTTC
>TRBJ2-2|TRBD2|TRBV2|14
CASSGTTNTGELFF
TGTGCCAGCTCCGGGACTACAAACACCGGGGAGCTGTTTTTT
>TRBJ2-7|TRBD1|TRBV6-6|13
CASTRDRVWEQYF
TGTGCCAGCACACGCGACAGGGTTTGGGAGCAGTACTTC
>TRBJ2-7|TRBD1|TRBV23-1|17
CASSQFHGQGRTYEQYF
TGCGCCAGCAGTCAATTCCACGGACAGGGAAGGACCTACGAGCAGTACTTC
>TRBJ1-1|TRBD1|TRBV28|16
CASSPAGTVRNTEAFF
TGTGCCAGCAGTCCAGCCGGGACAGTCAGGAACACTGAAGCTTTCTTT
>TRBJ2-7|-|TRBV6-6|14
CASRPWQGRYEQYF
TGTGCCAGCAGACCCTGGCAGGGTCGCTACGAGCAGTACTTC
>TRBJ2-1|-|TRBV11-2|14
CASNPTVPFNEQFF
TGTGCCAGCAACCCCACTGTCCCTTTCAATGAGCAGTTCTTC
>TRBJ2-3|-|TRBV4-1|16
CASSQVGGSLTDTQYF
TGCGCCAGCAGCCAAGTCGGCGGGTCCCTCACAGATACGCAGTATTTT
>TRBJ1-4|-|TRBV5-1|14
CASSSLGLVEKLFF
TGCGCCAGCAGCTCGCTCGGTCTAGTCGAAAAACTGTTTTTT
>TRBJ2-5|-|TRBV5-1|14
CASSLVGAGETQYF
TGCGCCAGCAGCTTGGTGGGGGCCGGGGAGACCCAGTACTTC
>TRBJ1-6|TRBD1|TRBV28|15
CASSLVRQGNSPLHF
TGTGCCAGCAGTTTAGTTCGACAGGGGAATTCACCCCTCCACTTT
>TRBJ1-2|TRBD1|TRBV5-1|15
CASSLFQGEGYGYTF
TGCGCCAGCAGCTTATTTCAGGGGGAAGGATATGGCTACACCTTC